This T cell receptor (beta chain) emerged from a study of blood T cell repertoires in COVID-19. On the study more broadly: PBMCs, B-cell-depleted T cells, or T cells provided the cDNA or gDNA that made up the material.

The CDR3 totals 14 residues. V was pared by 4 bases and J by 6 bases, with 16 bases between. Germline-derived CDR1 and CDR2 are SGHRS and YFSETQ. Sequencing was performed with immunoSEQ multiplex PCR; in TCRdb, only in-frame clones are kept and a portion is missing. The sample has 97,000 or so clones, roughly 81% seen once. The material sequenced was peripheral blood. This chain joins TRBV5-1 and TRBJ1-1; possibly TRBD1 for D (5 bases). The source is a man in his forties or fifties with active or convalescent COVID-19. The CDR3 DNA is TGCGCCAGCAGCCTCTCGCCCCAGGGCCCTGAAGCTTTCTTT. The encoded protein is CASSLSPQGPEAFF.